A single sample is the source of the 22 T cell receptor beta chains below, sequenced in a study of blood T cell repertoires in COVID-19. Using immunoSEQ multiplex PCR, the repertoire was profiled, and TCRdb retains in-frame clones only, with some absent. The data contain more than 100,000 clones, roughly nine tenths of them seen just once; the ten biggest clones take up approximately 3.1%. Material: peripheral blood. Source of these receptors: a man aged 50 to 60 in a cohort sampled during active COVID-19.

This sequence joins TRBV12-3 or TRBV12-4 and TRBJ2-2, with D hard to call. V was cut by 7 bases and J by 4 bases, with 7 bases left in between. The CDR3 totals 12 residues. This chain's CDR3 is CASTQATGELFF. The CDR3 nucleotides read TGTGCCAGCACCCAAGCCACCGGGGAGCTGTTTTTT.

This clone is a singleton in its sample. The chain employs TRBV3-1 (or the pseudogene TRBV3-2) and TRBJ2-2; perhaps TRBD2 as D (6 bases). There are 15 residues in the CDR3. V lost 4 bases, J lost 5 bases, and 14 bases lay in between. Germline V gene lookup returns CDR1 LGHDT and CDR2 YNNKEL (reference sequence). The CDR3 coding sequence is TGTGCCAGCAGCCCCGGGACTCGAAGGACCGGGGAGCTGTTTTTT. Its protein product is CASSPGTRRTGELFF.

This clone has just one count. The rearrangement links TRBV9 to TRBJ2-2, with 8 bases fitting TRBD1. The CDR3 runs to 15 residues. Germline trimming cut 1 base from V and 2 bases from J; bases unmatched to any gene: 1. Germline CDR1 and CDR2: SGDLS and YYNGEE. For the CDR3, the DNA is TGTGCCAGCAGCGTACAGGGGGCCAACACCGGGGAGCTGTTTTTT. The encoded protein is CASSVQGANTGELFF.

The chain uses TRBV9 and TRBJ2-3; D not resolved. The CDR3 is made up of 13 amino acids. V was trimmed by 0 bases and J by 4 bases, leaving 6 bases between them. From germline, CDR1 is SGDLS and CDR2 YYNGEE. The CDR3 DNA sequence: TGTGCCAGCAGCGTAGATGAGGCAGATACGCAGTATTTT. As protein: CASSVDEADTQYF.

The CDR3 DNA sequence: TGTGCCAGCAGTGCTAGCGGGGGGGAGTACAATGAGCAGTTCTTC. Its protein is CASSASGGEYNEQFF. The genes are TRBV9 and TRBJ2-1, with 12 nucleotides matching TRBD2. Germline lookup yields CDR1 SGDLS and CDR2 YYNGEE. The CDR3 contains 15 residues. The ends lost 5 bases at V and 4 bases at J; junction bases unmatched: 4.

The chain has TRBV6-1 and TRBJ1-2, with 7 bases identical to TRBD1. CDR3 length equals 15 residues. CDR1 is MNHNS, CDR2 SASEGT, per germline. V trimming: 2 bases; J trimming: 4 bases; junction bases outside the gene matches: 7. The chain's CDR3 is CASSEWLTGIYGYTF. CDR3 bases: TGTGCCAGCAGTGAATGGCTGACAGGGATCTATGGCTACACCTTC.

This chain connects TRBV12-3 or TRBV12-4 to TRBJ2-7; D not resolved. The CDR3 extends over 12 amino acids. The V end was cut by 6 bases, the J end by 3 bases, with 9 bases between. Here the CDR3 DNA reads TGTGCCAGCAGCAGGATCAACTACGAGCAGTACTTC. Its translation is CASSRINYEQYF.

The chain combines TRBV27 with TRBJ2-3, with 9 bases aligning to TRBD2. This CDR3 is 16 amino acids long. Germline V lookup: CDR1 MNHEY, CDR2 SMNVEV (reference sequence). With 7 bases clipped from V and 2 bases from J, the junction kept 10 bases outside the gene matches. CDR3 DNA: TGTGCCAGCACTGAGGGCGGACTAGCGTACACAGATACGCAGTATTTT. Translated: CASTEGGLAYTDTQYF.

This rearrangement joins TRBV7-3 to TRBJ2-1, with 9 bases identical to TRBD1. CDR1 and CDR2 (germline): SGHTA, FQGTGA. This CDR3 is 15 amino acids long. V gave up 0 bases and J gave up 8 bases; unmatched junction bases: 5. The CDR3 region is CASSLTGQGYYEQFF. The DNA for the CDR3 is TGTGCCAGCAGCTTAACGGGACAGGGTTATTATGAGCAGTTCTTC.

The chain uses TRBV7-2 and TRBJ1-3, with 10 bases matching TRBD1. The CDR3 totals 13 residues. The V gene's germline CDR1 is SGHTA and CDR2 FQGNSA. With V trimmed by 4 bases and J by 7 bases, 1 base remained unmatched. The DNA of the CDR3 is TGTGCCAGCAGCTCGGGACAGGGGAACACCATATATTTT. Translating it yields CASSSGQGNTIYF.

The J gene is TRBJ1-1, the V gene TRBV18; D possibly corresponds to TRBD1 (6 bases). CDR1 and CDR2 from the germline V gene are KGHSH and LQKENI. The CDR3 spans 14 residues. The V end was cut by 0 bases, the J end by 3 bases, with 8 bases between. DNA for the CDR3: TGTGCCAGCTCACCACCAAACAGGGACACTGAAGCTTTCTTT. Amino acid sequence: CASSPPNRDTEAFF.

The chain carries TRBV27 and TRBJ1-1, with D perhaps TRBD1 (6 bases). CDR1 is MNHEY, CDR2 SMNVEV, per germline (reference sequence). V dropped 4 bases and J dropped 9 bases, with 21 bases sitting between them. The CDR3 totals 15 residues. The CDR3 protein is CASSSLQGWSPKAFF. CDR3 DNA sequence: TGTGCCAGCAGTTCCCTACAGGGTTGGTCCCCTAAAGCTTTCTTT.

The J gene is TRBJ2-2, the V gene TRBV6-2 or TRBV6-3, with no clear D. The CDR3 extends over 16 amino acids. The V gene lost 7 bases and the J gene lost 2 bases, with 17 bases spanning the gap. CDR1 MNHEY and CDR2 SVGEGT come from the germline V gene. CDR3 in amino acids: CASIPFARPNTGELFF. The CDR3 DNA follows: TGTGCCAGCATCCCGTTCGCGAGGCCCAACACCGGGGAGCTGTTTTTT.

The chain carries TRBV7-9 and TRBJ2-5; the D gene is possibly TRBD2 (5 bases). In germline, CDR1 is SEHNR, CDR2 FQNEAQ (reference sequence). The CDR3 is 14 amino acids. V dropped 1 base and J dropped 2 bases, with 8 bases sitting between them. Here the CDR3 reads CASSLGLAQETQYF. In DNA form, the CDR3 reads TGTGCCAGCAGCTTAGGGCTAGCACAAGAGACCCAGTACTTC.

CDR3 coding DNA: TGTGCCAGCAGCGTAGCAGTACAGGGGACTGAAGCTTTCTTT. Protein product: CASSVAVQGTEAFF. This chain links TRBV9 with TRBJ1-1, with 7 bases matching TRBD1. V was clipped by 0 bases and J by 5 bases; unmatched bases: 4. This CDR3 contains 14 residues. The germline V gene encodes CDR1 SGDLS and CDR2 YYNGEE.

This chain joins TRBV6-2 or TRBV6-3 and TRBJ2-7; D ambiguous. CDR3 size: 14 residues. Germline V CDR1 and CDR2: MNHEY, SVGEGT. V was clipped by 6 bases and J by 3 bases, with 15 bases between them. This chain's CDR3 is CASSRDLSGYEQYF. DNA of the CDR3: TGTGCCAGCAGCCGTGACCTTTCGGGCTACGAGCAGTACTTC.

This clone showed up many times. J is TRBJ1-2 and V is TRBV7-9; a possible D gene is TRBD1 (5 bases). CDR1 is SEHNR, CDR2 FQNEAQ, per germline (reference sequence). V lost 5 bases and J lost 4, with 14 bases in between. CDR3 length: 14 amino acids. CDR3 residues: CASSSLGAGYGYTF. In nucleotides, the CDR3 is TGTGCCAGCAGCAGCTTAGGGGCCGGCTATGGCTACACCTTC. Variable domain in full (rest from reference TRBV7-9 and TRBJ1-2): DTGVSQNPRHKITKRGQNVTFRCDPISEHNRLYWYRQTLGQGPEFLTYFQNEAQLEKSRLLSDRFSAERPKGSFSTLEIQRTEQGDSAMYLCASSSLGAGYGYTFGSGTRLTVV.

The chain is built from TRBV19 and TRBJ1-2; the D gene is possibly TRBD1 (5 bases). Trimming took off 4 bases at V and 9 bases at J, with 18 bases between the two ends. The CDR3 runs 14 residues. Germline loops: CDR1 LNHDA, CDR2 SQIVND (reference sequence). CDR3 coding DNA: TGTGCCAGTAGTACCTCCCTGGGGCAGGGAAGCTACACCTTC. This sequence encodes CASSTSLGQGSYTF.

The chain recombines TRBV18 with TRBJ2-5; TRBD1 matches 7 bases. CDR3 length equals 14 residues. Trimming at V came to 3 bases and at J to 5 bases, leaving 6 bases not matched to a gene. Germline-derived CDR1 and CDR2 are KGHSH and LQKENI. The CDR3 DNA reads TGTGCCAGCTCACCCCAGACAGGGATGGAGACCCAGTACTTC. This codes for CASSPQTGMETQYF.

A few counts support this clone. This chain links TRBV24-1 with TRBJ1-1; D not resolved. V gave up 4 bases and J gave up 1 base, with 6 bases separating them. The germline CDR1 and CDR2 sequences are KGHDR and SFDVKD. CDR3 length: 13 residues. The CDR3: CATSENRNTEAFF. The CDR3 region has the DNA TGTGCCACCAGTGAAAACAGGAACACTGAAGCTTTCTTT.

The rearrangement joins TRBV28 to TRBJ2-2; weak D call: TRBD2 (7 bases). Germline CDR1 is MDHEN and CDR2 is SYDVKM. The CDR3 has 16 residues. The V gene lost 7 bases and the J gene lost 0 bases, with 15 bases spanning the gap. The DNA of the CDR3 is TGTGCCAGCACCCGAGGGGGGGGCGCGAACACCGGGGAGCTGTTTTTT. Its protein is CASTRGGGANTGELFF.

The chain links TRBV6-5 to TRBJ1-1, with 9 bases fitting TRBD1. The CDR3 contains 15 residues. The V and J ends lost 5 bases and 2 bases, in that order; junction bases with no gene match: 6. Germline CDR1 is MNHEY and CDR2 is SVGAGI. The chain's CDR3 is CASSPTTGGNTEAFF. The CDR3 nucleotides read TGTGCCAGCAGTCCAACGACAGGGGGAAACACTGAAGCTTTCTTT.